This T cell receptor (beta chain) was recovered during a study of cytomegalovirus exposure and HLA in healthy donors. For the study at large: An early data release held 79 million or so unique TCRs from HLA-typed donors. Out of fewer than 500 genotyped donors, roughly 78% belonged to the Caucasian-associated ancestry cluster.

V was cut by 7 bases and J by 1 base, with 13 bases left in between. The CDR3 spans 14 residues. CDR1 is MNHNS and CDR2 is SASEGT in the germline V gene. This clone was picked up one time. Antigen unknown. General study results and limits: Segments of the TCR beta V type were, in most cases, productive about 90% or about 30% of the time in an earlier analysis.

The PCR had 60 Vbeta and 13 Jbeta primers. Data came from immunoSEQ multiplex PCR; TCRdb stores just in-frame clones and leaves some out. The profile shows some 200,000 clones, roughly 84% of them singletons. The J gene is TRBJ1-2, the V gene TRBV6-1; D gene uncertain. This sequence was found in a woman between 50 and 59 years old in good health and CMV-seropositive. The specimen sequenced was PBMCs. CDR3: CASMGKAVNYGYTF. The CDR3 DNA follows: TGTGCCAGCATGGGGAAAGCGGTTAACTATGGCTACACCTTC.